Sequencing of this TCR beta chain was carried out in a study of prognosis after radiotherapy for stage I lung cancer. For the study at large: Approximately 15 patients presented with newly diagnosed primary stage I lung tumors, and five carried oligometastatic NSCLC following surgical resection of the primary tumor. Findings of the study overall: A fall in unique TCR clone counts followed stereotactic body radiation therapy, with medians of roughly 10,000 versus 7,000. Lower post-radiation Shannon entropy was seen in patients who went on to develop distant metastases.

TCR beta CDR3 amplification from genomic DNA was performed by two-round multiplex PCR. Primers specific to each TRBV and TRBJ gene drove first-round PCR. TCRdb analysed the multiplex PCR reads with MiXCR anew, one entry per CDR3 protein. Of around 60,000 distinct CDR3 sequences listed, 26% were seen once; the top ten hold 7.5%. This CDR3 region has 16 residues. The V segment lost 7 bases and the J segment 8 bases; nucleotides outside the gene matches: 15. Germline V gives CDR1 LNHDA, CDR2 SQIVND (reference sequence). To note about this clonotype: As yet, its antigen is unknown.

The chain joins TRBV19 to TRBJ2-1; TRBD2 aligns across 9 bases. The source was PBMCs, collected before or after stereotactic body radiation therapy (not recorded which). This TCR was sampled from a donor aged 50 or older with non-small cell lung cancer. Here the CDR3 DNA reads TGTGCCAGTAAGGATGGAGCGGGGGGCCGAGGGTATGAGCAGTTCTTC. It encodes CASKDGAGGRGYEQFF.